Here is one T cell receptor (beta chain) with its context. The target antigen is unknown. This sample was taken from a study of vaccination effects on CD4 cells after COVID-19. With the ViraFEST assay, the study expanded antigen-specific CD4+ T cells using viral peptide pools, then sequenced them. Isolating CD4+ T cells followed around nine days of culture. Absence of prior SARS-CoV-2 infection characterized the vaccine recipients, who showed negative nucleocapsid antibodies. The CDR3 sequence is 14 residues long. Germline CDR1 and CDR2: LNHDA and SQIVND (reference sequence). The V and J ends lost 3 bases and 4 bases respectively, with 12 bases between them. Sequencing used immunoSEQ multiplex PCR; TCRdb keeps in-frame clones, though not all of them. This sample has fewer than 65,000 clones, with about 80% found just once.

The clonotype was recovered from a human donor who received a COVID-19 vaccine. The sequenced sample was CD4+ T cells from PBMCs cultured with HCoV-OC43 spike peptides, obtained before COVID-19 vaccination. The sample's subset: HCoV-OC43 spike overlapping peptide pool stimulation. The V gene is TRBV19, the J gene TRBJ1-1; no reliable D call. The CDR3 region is CASSITVWSTEAFF. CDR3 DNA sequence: TGTGCCAGTAGTATCACAGTTTGGAGCACTGAAGCTTTCTTT.